This T cell receptor beta chain was observed in a study of blood T cell repertoires in COVID-19. Across the whole study: T cells, B-cell-depleted T cells, or PBMCs provided the cDNA or gDNA that served as material.

Trimming removed 5 bases from V and 8 bases from J; junction bases left unmatched: 3. The CDR3 has 12 amino acids. CDR1 and CDR2 (germline): SEHNR, FQNEAQ (reference sequence). Methods used by the authors: Estimation of nucleated cell counts relied on the amplification of reference gene primers. TCRdb's copy holds only in-frame clones and misses some; the assay was immunoSEQ multiplex PCR. V and J calls and clone size are as listed in that table; D and trimming were resolved from the DNA. This sample has a few hundred thousand clones, with 88% found just once. V usage is TRBV7-9 and J usage is TRBJ2-1; 7 bases are shared with TRBD1. This receptor was obtained from a man aged 60 to 75 who had recovered from COVID-19. What was sequenced was peripheral blood. CDR3 in DNA: TGTGCCAGCAGCAAGACAGGGCATGAGCAGTTCTTC. This sequence encodes CASSKTGHEQFF.